This is a list of T cell receptor beta chains from one sample in a study of human T cells and chemical hapten exposure. MiXCR, run by TCRdb on the RACE reads, gives a single entry per CDR3 protein. The profile shows tens of thousands of distinct CDR3 sequences, roughly a tenth of them singletons. Sequenced here: whole blood, sampled in connection with sensitization to the hapten diphenylcyclopropenone (DPC). These receptors all come from a man younger than 40 with alopecia areata. Some clones in this sample may be carry-over from other donors' samples. Each CDR3 is given with its conserved first and last residue. The order of the fields is clone size, J gene, D gene, V gene, CDR3 DNA, CDR3 protein. The D gene is left open where the match is weak. The listing skips clone size in some rows; elsewhere it reads once, few, many or a size class.

>many|TRBJ2-6|NA|TRBV19
TGTGCCAGTAGTATGGGGGCCGGGGCCAACGTCCTGACTTTC
CASSMGAGANVLTF
>few|TRBJ2-3|NA|TRBV20-1
TGCAGTGCTAGAGAACCGTACCCTAGCACAGATACGCAGTATTTT
CSAREPYPSTDTQYF
>NA|TRBJ1-1|NA|TRBV7-9
TGTGCCAGCAGCTTCCCCGAGGGTCCGACTGAAGCTTTCTTT
CASSFPEGPTEAFF
>NA|TRBJ2-1|NA|TRBV29-1
TGCAGCGTTGGCGGAAAGCTCGGGCAGTTCTTC
CSVGGKLGQFF
>many|TRBJ2-7|NA|TRBV21-1
TGTGCCAGCAGCCGCCCTGGGGGGGGCCTAGCACTATACGAGCAGTACTTC
CASSRPGGGLALYEQYF
>many|TRBJ1-1|NA|TRBV4-3
TGCGCCAGCACCCCTGGCCGGGGGTTAAACACTGAAGCTTTCTTT
CASTPGRGLNTEAFF
>NA|TRBJ2-7|NA|TRBV4-3
TGCGCCAGCAGCCAAGAAAATACAGGTCCCTCCTACGAGCAGTACTTC
CASSQENTGPSYEQYF
>NA|TRBJ1-1|TRBD1|TRBV12-3/TRBV12-4
TGTGCCAGCGGGGGGTCAGGGGGCTCCAAGAACACTGAAGCTTTCTTT
CASGGSGGSKNTEAFF
>NA|TRBJ2-1|TRBD1|TRBV5-1
TGCGCCAGCAACTGGGACAGGGGGCATGAGCAGTTCTTC
CASNWDRGHEQFF
>NA|TRBJ2-5|TRBD1|TRBV5-1
TGCGCCAGCAGCGCAGGGACAGGGGATTTGGAGACCCAGTACTTC
CASSAGTGDLETQYF
>many|TRBJ2-5|NA|TRBV12-3/TRBV12-4
TGTGCCAGCAGCCCCCGGGTAGCCCTAAGGGGTCAAGAGACCCAGTACTTC
CASSPRVALRGQETQYF
>NA|TRBJ2-1|TRBD2|TRBV6-6
TGTGCCAGTGAGCTTACCGGGACTAGCGGGTCCAATGAGCAGTTCTTC
CASELTGTSGSNEQFF
>few|TRBJ1-1|NA|TRBV7-8
TGTGCCAGCACCTCTCACACTGAAGCTTTCTTT
CASTSHTEAFF
>many|TRBJ1-5|NA|TRBV24-1
TGTGCCACCAGTGATTTGGAGGGTAATCAGCCCCAGCATTTT
CATSDLEGNQPQHF
>few|TRBJ2-1|TRBD1|TRBV6-6
TGTGCCAGCAGTTACTCGACAGGGACAGGGGCGCCTGATGAGCAGTTCTTC
CASSYSTGTGAPDEQFF
>many|TRBJ1-5|NA|TRBV20-1
TGCAGTGCCCGAAGGGAAGGCCCCAATCAGCCCCAGCATTTT
CSARREGPNQPQHF
>NA|TRBJ2-7|NA|TRBV6-2/TRBV6-3
TGTGCCAGCAGTTCGCTCCGGGCAGGGATGTCCTACGAGCAGTACTTC
CASSSLRAGMSYEQYF
>NA|TRBJ2-7|TRBD2|TRBV30
TGTGCCTGGTCGACTAGCGGATCGTTCTACGAGCAGTACTTC
CAWSTSGSFYEQYF
>NA|TRBJ1-4|NA|TRBV9
TGTGCCAGCAGCGCATCAGGGGAAAAACTGTTTTTT
CASSASGEKLFF
>many|TRBJ2-1|TRBD2|TRBV7-6
TGTGCCAGCAGCTTAGAGGGACTAGCGGGACGCAATGAGCAGTTCTTC
CASSLEGLAGRNEQFF
>NA|TRBJ2-7|TRBD1|TRBV14
TGTGCCAGCAGCGAGACAGGGTCCCACTACGAGCAGTACTTC
CASSETGSHYEQYF
>NA|TRBJ2-1|NA|TRBV6-5
TGTGCCGCGAAGACCACCTACAATGAGCAGTTCTTC
CAAKTTYNEQFF
>many|TRBJ2-2|NA|TRBV7-6
TGTGCCAGCAGCGTAGGTTCGGACACCGGGGAGCTGTTTTTT
CASSVGSDTGELFF
>NA|TRBJ2-5|TRBD2|TRBV18
TGTGCCAGCTCACCAGTTAACGGGAGGACGTACCAAGAGACCCAGTACTTC
CASSPVNGRTYQETQYF
>NA|TRBJ2-1|TRBD2|TRBV20-1
TGCAGTGCTCCGGCCGGGACTAGCGAGGTAAAATACAATGAGCAGTTCTTC
CSAPAGTSEVKYNEQFF
>few|TRBJ2-3|TRBD1|TRBV11-2
TGTGCCAGCAGCTACCGCGGACAGGGGGGCACAGATACGCAGTATTTT
CASSYRGQGGTDTQYF
>many|TRBJ2-1|NA|TRBV5-4
TGTGCCAGCAGCAAGGGGGGCATCTACAATGAGCAGTTCTTC
CASSKGGIYNEQFF
>once|TRBJ2-5|NA|TRBV29-1
TGCAGCGTTGAGAGGGCAGGGAGACGAGAGACCCAGTACTTC
CSVERAGRRETQYF
>NA|TRBJ1-4|NA|TRBV11-2
TGTGCCAGCAGCTTAATACCGACAGTGGGCGAAAAACTGTTTTTT
CASSLIPTVGEKLFF
>many|TRBJ1-3|NA|TRBV2
TGTGCCAGCAGTGAATTTTGGGGAACTGGAAACACCATATATTTT
CASSEFWGTGNTIYF
>few|TRBJ1-2|NA|TRBV30
TGTGCCTGGAGTCCCCCTGGAGGACTCATCCTTAGGGATGGCTACACCTTC
CAWSPPGGLILRDGYTF
>NA|TRBJ2-3|NA|TRBV2
TGTGCCAGCAGGGAATTGAGTGCCTTCAGCACAGATACGCAGTATTTT
CASRELSAFSTDTQYF
>many|TRBJ1-1|TRBD1|TRBV11-2
TGTGCCAGCAGCCCCCTAGGGGACAGCACTGAAGCTTTCTTT
CASSPLGDSTEAFF
>many|TRBJ2-5|TRBD2|TRBV11-2
TGTGCCAGCAGCTTCCGGGACTATCAAGAGACCCAGTACTTC
CASSFRDYQETQYF
>many|TRBJ2-2|TRBD1|TRBV6-4
TGTGCCAGCAGTGGACAGGGCCACCCAAACACCGGGGAGCTGTTTTTT
CASSGQGHPNTGELFF
>many|TRBJ2-3|NA|TRBV6-5
TGTGCCAGCAGAATAGAAGATACGCAGTATTTT
CASRIEDTQYF
>few|TRBJ2-5|TRBD1|TRBV28
TGTGCCAGCAGCCGACGACAGGGGGCCACTCTAGAGACCCAGTACTTC
CASSRRQGATLETQYF
>many|TRBJ2-1|NA|TRBV6-1
TGTGCCAGCAGTGCTCCTCGGGACTTAAGCTCCTACAATGAGCAGTTCTTC
CASSAPRDLSSYNEQFF
>many|TRBJ1-2|NA|TRBV4-1
TGCGCCAGCAGCCAAGATCGCGCTGGCAAAACTGGGTATGGCTACACCTTC
CASSQDRAGKTGYGYTF
>many|TRBJ2-1|TRBD2|TRBV27
TGTGCCAGCAGTCCTCCGACTAGCGCTTACTCCTACAATGAGCAGTTCTTC
CASSPPTSAYSYNEQFF
>few|TRBJ2-1|TRBD2|TRBV6-2/TRBV6-3
TGTGCCAGCAGTACCCCTCTCGCGGGGGGAGGGGATGAGCAGTTCTTC
CASSTPLAGGGDEQFF
>many|TRBJ1-2|TRBD1|TRBV29-1
TGCAGCACCGGACAGGGCTATGGCTACACCTTC
CSTGQGYGYTF
>few|TRBJ2-2|NA|TRBV27
TGTGCCAGCAGAACAGGAATAACCGGGGAGCTGTTTTTT
CASRTGITGELFF
>many|TRBJ2-5|TRBD2|TRBV11-2
TGTGCCAGCAGCTTAGTGACTAGCGGAAATCAAGAGACCCAGTACTTC
CASSLVTSGNQETQYF
>once|TRBJ1-1|NA|TRBV11-3
TGTGCCAGCAGACCATCCTGGTCTAGCACTGAAGCTTTCTTT
CASRPSWSSTEAFF
>few|TRBJ2-1|NA|TRBV11-3
TGTGCCAGCAGCTGTCTGTGCGGGATTTTTGAGCAGTTCTTC
CASSCLCGIFEQFF
>NA|TRBJ1-2|NA|TRBV24-1
TGTGCCACCAGTGATTTGAATGGGGTAGGAGGCTACACCTTC
CATSDLNGVGGYTF
>few|TRBJ1-3|NA|TRBV5-4
TGTGCCAGCTCAGACAGCTCTGGAAACACCATATATTTT
CASSDSSGNTIYF
>many|TRBJ2-3|NA|TRBV12-3/TRBV12-4
TGTGCCAGCAGTCTCCCCCGGAGCTACACAGATACGCAGTATTTT
CASSLPRSYTDTQYF
>few|TRBJ2-6|TRBD1|TRBV10-3
TGTGCCATCAGTGTTGGACAGGGCGTTTCTGGGGCCAACGTCCTGACTTTC
CAISVGQGVSGANVLTF
>many|TRBJ2-6|NA|TRBV11-2
TGTGCCAGCAGCTTATTTGACTCTGGGGCCAACGTCCTGACTTTC
CASSLFDSGANVLTF
>many|TRBJ2-1|NA|TRBV13
TGTGCCAGCAGCTTAAACAGGGCAGGTGAGCAGTTCTTC
CASSLNRAGEQFF